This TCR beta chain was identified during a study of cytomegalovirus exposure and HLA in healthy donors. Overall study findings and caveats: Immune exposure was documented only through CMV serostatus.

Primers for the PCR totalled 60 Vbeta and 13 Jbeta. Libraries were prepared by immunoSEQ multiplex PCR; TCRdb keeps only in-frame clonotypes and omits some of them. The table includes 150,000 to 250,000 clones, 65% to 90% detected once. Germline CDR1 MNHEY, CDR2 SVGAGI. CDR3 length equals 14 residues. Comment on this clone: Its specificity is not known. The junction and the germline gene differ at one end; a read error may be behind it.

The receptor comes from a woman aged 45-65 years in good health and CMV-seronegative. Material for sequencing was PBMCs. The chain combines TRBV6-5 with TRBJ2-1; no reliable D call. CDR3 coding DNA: TGTGCCAGTTGTATATCCGCTCCCTACGATGAGCAGTTCTTC. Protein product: CASCISAPYDEQFF.